The TCR beta chain described here comes from a study of CD8+ T cells in alopecia areata. PBMCs yielded sorted CD4+ and CD8+ T cells. This CDR3 has 13 amino acids. Germline V CDR1 and CDR2: SEHNR, FQNEAQ (reference sequence). The germline V and J ends were trimmed by 4 bases and 4 bases, with 11 bases remaining between them. As the sequencing template, cDNA was produced by extracting RNA and reverse transcribing it. Clones were read by immunoSEQ multiplex PCR, and TCRdb kept only the in-frame ones, dropping some. The sample includes about 150,000 clones, over 70% seen only once; the top ten take approximately 15%.

The clonotype was recovered from a human donor with alopecia areata. The sample in question was CD8+ T cells sorted from blood, obtained at week 0. The chain links TRBV7-9 to TRBJ2-7; D gene ambiguous. CDR3 residues: CASSWASRYEQYF. CDR3 in DNA: TGTGCCAGCAGCTGGGCTTCGAGGTACGAGCAGTACTTC.